This TCR beta chain was sequenced during a study of T-cell memory formation after mild COVID-19. Study information: Clusters of TCRs were largely donor specific.

This clonotype turned up a few times. TCRdb fed the 5' RACE reads into MiXCR, producing one record per CDR3 protein. The data hold 110,000 to 150,000 distinct CDR3 sequences, with 20% to 25% observed a single time. Losses at the gene ends were 3 bases for V and 8 bases for J; bases not matched to a gene: 2. In germline, CDR1 is SEHNR, CDR2 FQNEAQ (reference sequence). The CDR3 has 14 amino acids. Sequenced material: PBMCs or a T cell subset sorted from them (not recorded which). V and J are TRBV7-9 and TRBJ1-6; 9 bases fit TRBD1. The origin of this receptor is an adult woman who had mild COVID-19 (a few samples of this study predate the infection). Cell type and time point are not known. As DNA, the CDR3 is TGTGCCAGCAGCTTGGGACAGGGCCATTCACCCCTCCACTTT. It yields the protein CASSLGQGHSPLHF.